These 7 T cell receptor beta chains share one sample of origin, sequenced in a study of blood T cells in healthy people across ages. The second PCR ran roughly 6 to 12 cycles with a sample-barcoded 5' primer and J-beta primers. TCRdb processed the 5' RACE reads anew with MiXCR; each CDR3 protein has one entry. The data contain about 1.4 million distinct CDR3 sequences, roughly 59% of them singletons. Sequenced material: blood. All receptors come from a man aged 18 to 35 in good health.

This chain links TRBV2 with TRBJ2-7, with D unresolved. TRBJ2-4 matches the DNA end more closely, so the J call is doubtful. Germline-derived CDR1 and CDR2 are SNHLY and FYNNEI. The CDR3 covers 13 residues. The DNA for the CDR3 is TGTGCCAGCAAAAATGGGGTCGAGAACATTCAGTACTTC. Its protein product is CASKNGVENIQYF.

The chain joins TRBV29-1 to TRBJ2-7; TRBD2 agrees at 7 bases. J was trimmed by 5 bases and V by 3 bases; bases with no gene match: 1. The CDR3 loop spans 11 amino acids. Looked up from germline, CDR1 is SQVTM and CDR2 is ANQGSEA. The CDR3 is CSVDLADEQYF. The CDR3 nucleotides read TGCAGCGTTGATCTAGCGGACGAGCAGTACTTC.

The rearrangement joins TRBV10-3 to TRBJ1-5; D not resolved. In germline, CDR1 is ENHRY, CDR2 SYGVKD. CDR3 size: 15 residues. V was cut by 4 bases and J by 0 bases, with 10 bases left in between. CDR3 coding DNA: TGTGCCATCAGTGGCGGAGCGGATAGCAATCAGCCCCAGCATTTT. It yields the protein CAISGGADSNQPQHF.

The chain has TRBV27 and TRBJ2-7, with 7 positions matching TRBD2. The V gene's germline CDR1 is MNHEY and CDR2 SMNVEV (reference sequence). CDR3 length: 15 amino acids. With 3 bases clipped from V and 2 bases from J, the junction kept 7 bases outside the gene matches. CDR3 nucleotide sequence: TGTGCCAGCAGTTTTAACGGGGGGATCCCCTACGAGCAGTACTTC. It is translated as CASSFNGGIPYEQYF.

The rearrangement joins TRBV7-9 to TRBJ1-4, with 8 bases identical to TRBD1. Germline V gives CDR1 SEHNR, CDR2 FQNEAQ (reference sequence). The junction had 17 bases not matched to a gene; V was cut back by 5 bases and J by 6 bases. This CDR3 has 18 amino acids. In DNA, the CDR3 is TGTGCCAGCAGCCTAACCGGGACAGGACTACCCTCTGATGAAAAACTGTTTTTT. It encodes CASSLTGTGLPSDEKLFF.

The chain uses TRBV4-3 and TRBJ2-1; D uncertain. Trimming left V 3 bases short and J 4 bases short, with 13 bases between. The germline CDR1 and CDR2 sequences are LGHNA and YSLEER. The CDR3 totals 15 residues. CDR3 nucleotide sequence: TGCGCCAGCAGCCAGACGATCCTAGAATACAATGAGCAGTTCTTC. As protein: CASSQTILEYNEQFF.

V and J are TRBV6-1 and TRBJ1-4, with 7 bases lining up with TRBD1. CDR1 and CDR2 from the germline V gene are MNHNS and SASEGT. V shed 6 bases, J shed 2 bases, and the junction held 3 bases outside the gene matches. This CDR3 comprises 14 residues. CDR3 sequence (DNA): TGTGCCAGCAGACAACAGGGGACTAATGAAAAACTGTTTTTT. Translated: CASRQQGTNEKLFF.